The rows below give T cell receptor beta chains drawn from one sample of a study of T cells in Graves' hyperthyroidism and ophthalmopathy. TCRdb reprocessed the multiplex PCR reads with MiXCR, giving one entry per CDR3 protein. The sample contains approximately 330,000 distinct CDR3 sequences, roughly 15% of which appear only once. The specimen sequenced was blood. The receptors were sampled from a woman in her thirties or forties with Graves' ophthalmopathy. Both conserved end residues are part of each CDR3. The order of the fields is CDR3 length, J gene, clone size, V gene, CDR3 protein. A clone size is listed for some rows: how often the clone was seen (once, few, many), or a class if it is expanded.

17	TRBJ2-2	many	TRBV12-5	CASGQFNRDDNTGELFF
16	TRBJ1-6	-	TRBV5-6	CASSLLDRGPNSPLHF
17	TRBJ2-6	few	TRBV19	CASSMEDSLSGANVLTF
15	TRBJ2-1	many	TRBV7-9	CASSRTGGGLNEQFF
15	TRBJ2-4	-	TRBV12-3/TRBV12-4	CASSSPKTGWDIQYF
14	TRBJ1-1	many	TRBV9	CASSLRGPDTEAFF
18	TRBJ2-1	-	TRBV29-1	CSVEDPLRLAGVVNEQFF
13	TRBJ2-3	few	TRBV6-1	CASRVQGTDTQYF
15	TRBJ2-7	many	TRBV27	CASSLSPEGRGEQYF
15	TRBJ2-1	few	TRBV20-1	CSALEGPVSYNEQFF
14	TRBJ2-7	few	TRBV7-6	CASSLVQGAYEQHF
12	TRBJ1-2	many	TRBV3-1	CASSRDTNGYTF
16	TRBJ2-1	few	TRBV5-1	CASSLDEGGAYNEQFF
14	TRBJ1-5	many	TRBV20-1	CSARARLSNQPQHF
19	TRBJ2-3	-	TRBV12-3/TRBV12-4	CASTSGGLAGGLGPDTQYF
13	TRBJ2-7	few	TRBV10-3	CAISDTGFYEQYF
15	TRBJ2-3	-	TRBV12-3/TRBV12-4	CASSPGLGVTDTQYF
16	TRBJ2-1	many	TRBV5-1	CASSDDREKEYNEQFF
13	TRBJ2-5	few	TRBV30	CALTGGVMETQYF
12	TRBJ1-1	many	TRBV11-3	CASSTGRSEAFF
17	TRBJ2-1	-	TRBV12-3/TRBV12-4	CASSPDAEQGPYNEQFF
14	TRBJ1-2	many	TRBV19	CASTPWEENYGYTF
17	TRBJ2-1	-	TRBV4-1	CASSQVPTSPTRDEQFF
15	TRBJ2-3	few	TRBV19	CASRFGRMRADTQYF
13	TRBJ2-7	many	TRBV20-1	CSARESATYEQYF
15	TRBJ2-5	many	TRBV29-1	CSVEDLGQGRETQYF
13	TRBJ1-4	-	TRBV19	CASPRRAYEKLFF
14	TRBJ1-1	-	TRBV2	CASIPFLQVPTLSF
16	TRBJ1-4	few	TRBV7-8	CASAEEHGTGGEKLFF
17	TRBJ2-3	-	TRBV19	CASTSTPLATSTDTQYF
16	TRBJ2-2	few	TRBV5-1	CASSWLTGENTGELFF
16	TRBJ2-1	few	TRBV27	CASSFVPWGSYNEQFF
17	TRBJ2-6	few	TRBV24-1	CATSDGDRSSGANVLTF